The clone carrying this T cell receptor beta chain was recorded a few times. The identical CDR3 is also encoded by other nucleotide sequences in the sample. Original methodology: Using reference gene primer amplification, nucleated cell counts were estimated. The protocol was immunoSEQ multiplex PCR, while the TCRdb copy is restricted to in-frame clones and leaves out a portion. V, J and clone size derive from that table, while D and trimming were established from the DNA sequence. The sample contains around 310,000 clones, over 75% of which appear only once. This specimen comes from a study of blood T cell repertoires in COVID-19. In the study overall: Specimens from acute and convalescent COVID-19 originated in the United States, Italy and Spain. PBMCs, B-cell-depleted T cells, or T cells provided the cDNA or gDNA that made up the material.

Germline CDR1 is MNHEY and CDR2 is SMNVEV (reference sequence). This CDR3 comprises 15 residues. V trimming: 6 bases; J trimming: 4 bases; junction bases outside the gene matches: 6. The J gene is TRBJ2-5, the V gene TRBV27, with 12 bases matching TRBD1. This clonotype originated in a woman aged 45-60 years with active or convalescent COVID-19. Material for sequencing was peripheral blood. CDR3 DNA: TGTGCCAGCAGCCTGGGACAGGGGGCGCGAGAGACCCAGTACTTC. This encodes CASSLGQGARETQYF.